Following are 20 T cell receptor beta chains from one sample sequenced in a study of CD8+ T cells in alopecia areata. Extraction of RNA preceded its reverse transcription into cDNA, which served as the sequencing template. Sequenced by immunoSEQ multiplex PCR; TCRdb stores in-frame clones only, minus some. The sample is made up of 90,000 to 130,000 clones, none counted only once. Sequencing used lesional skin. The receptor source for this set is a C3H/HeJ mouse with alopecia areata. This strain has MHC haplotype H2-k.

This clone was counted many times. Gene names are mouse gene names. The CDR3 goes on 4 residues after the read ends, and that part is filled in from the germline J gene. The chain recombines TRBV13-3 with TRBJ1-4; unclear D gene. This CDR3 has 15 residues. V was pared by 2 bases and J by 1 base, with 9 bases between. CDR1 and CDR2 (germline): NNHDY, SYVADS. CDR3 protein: CASSETSPSNERLFF. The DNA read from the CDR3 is TGTGCCAGCAGTGAAACATCCCCTTCCAACGAA.

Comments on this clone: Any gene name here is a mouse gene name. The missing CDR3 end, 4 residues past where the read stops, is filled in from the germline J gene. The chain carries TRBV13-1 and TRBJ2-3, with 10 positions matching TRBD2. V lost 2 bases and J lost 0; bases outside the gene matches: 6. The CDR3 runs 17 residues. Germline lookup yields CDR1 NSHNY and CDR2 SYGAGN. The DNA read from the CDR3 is TGTGCCAGCAGTGACTGGGGGGGCTCTTCTAGTGCAGAA. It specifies CASSDWGGSSSAE. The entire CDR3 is CASSDWGGSSSAETLYF.

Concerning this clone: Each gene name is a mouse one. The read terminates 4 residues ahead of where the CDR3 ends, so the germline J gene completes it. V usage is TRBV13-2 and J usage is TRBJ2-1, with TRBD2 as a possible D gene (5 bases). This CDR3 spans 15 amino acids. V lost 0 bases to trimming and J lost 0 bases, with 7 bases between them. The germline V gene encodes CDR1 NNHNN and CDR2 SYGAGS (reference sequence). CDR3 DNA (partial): TGTGCCAGCGGTGATGCTGGGTTTAACTATGCT. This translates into CASGDAGFNYA. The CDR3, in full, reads CASGDAGFNYAEQFF.

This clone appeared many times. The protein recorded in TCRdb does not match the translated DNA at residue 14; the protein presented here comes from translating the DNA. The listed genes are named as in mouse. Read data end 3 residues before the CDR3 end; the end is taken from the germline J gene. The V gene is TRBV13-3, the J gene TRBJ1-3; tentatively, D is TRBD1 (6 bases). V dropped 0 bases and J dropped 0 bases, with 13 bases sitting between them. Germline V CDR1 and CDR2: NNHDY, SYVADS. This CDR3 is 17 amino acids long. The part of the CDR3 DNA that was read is TGTGCCAGCAGTGATGCATGGGGCAGGGGTTCTGGAAATACG. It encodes CASSDAWGRGSGNT. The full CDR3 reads CASSDAWGRGSGNTLYF.

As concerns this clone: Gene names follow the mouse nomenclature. CDR3 sequence reads: CASSISWASQNTLYF. The covered CDR3 bases are TGTGCCAGCAGTATTTCCTGGGCTAGTCAAAAC. V is TRBV19 and J is TRBJ2-4; perhaps TRBD2 as D (5 bases). The read comes to an end 4 residues before the CDR3 does, leaving the germline J gene to fill in the end. This CDR3 has 15 residues. V lost 2 bases, J lost 0 bases, and 10 bases lay in between. Germline V gene sequence: CDR1 FNHDT, CDR2 SITEND (reference sequence).

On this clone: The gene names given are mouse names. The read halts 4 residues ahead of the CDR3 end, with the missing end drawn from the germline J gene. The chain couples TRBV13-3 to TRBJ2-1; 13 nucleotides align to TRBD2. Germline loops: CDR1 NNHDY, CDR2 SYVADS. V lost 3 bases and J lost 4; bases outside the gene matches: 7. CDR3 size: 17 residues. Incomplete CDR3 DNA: TGTGCCAGCAGTGGTCCCGGGACTGGGGGGGTTTATGCT. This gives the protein CASSGPGTGGVYA. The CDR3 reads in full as CASSGPGTGGVYAEQFF.

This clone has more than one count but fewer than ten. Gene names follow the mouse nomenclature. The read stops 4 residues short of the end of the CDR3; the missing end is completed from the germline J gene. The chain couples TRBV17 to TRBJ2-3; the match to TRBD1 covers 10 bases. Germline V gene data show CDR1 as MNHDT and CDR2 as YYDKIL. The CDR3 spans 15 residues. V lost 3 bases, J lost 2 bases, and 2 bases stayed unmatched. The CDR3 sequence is CASSSGTGVAETLYF. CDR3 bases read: TGTGCTAGCAGTAGTGGGACAGGGGTTGCAGAA.

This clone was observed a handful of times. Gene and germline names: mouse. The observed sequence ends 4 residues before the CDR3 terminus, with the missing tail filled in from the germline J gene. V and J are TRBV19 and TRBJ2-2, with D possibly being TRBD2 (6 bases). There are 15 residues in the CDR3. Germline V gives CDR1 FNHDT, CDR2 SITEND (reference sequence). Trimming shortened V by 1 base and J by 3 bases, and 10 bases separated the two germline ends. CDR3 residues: CASSIWGKDTGQLYF. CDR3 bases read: TGTGCCAGCAGTATATGGGGGAAGGACACCGGG. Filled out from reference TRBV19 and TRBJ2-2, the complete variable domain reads GGIITQTPKFLIGQEGQKLTLKCQQNFNHDTMYWYRQDSGKGLRLIYYSITENDLQKGDLSEGYDASREKKSSFSLTVTSAQKNEMAVFLCASSIWGKDTGQLYFGEGSKLTVL.

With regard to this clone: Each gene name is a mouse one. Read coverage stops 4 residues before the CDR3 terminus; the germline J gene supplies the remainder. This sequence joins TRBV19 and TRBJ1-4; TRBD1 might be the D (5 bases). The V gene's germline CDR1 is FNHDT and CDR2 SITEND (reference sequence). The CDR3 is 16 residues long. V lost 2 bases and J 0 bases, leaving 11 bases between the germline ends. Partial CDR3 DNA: TGTGCCAGCAGTATCCAAGACAGAATTTCCAACGAA. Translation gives CASSIQDRISNE. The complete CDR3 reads CASSIQDRISNERLFF.

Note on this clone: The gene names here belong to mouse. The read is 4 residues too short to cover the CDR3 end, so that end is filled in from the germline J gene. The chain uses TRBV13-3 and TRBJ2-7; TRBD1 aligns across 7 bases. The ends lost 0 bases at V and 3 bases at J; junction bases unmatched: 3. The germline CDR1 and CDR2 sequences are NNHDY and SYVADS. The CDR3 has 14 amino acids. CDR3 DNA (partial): TGTGCCAGCAGTGATGCTGGGACAGACTAT. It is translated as CASSDAGTDY. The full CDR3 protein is CASSDAGTDYEQYF.

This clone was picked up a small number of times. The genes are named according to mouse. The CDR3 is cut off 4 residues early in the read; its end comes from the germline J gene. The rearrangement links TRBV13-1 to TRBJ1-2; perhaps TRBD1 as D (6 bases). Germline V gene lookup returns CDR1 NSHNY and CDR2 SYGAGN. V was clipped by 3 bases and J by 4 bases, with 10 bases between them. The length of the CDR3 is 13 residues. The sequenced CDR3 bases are TGTGCCAGCAGTGGACAGGCAGGCTCC. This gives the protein CASSGQAGS. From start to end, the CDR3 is CASSGQAGSDYTF.

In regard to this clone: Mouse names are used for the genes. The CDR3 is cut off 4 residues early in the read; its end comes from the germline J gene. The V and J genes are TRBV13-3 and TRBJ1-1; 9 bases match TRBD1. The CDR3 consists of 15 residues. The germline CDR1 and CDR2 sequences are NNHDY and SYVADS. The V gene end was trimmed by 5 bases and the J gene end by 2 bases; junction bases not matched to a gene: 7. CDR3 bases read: TGTGCCAGCAGCGCCCGGGACAGGGACAACACA. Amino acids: CASSARDRDNT. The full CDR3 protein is CASSARDRDNTEVFF.

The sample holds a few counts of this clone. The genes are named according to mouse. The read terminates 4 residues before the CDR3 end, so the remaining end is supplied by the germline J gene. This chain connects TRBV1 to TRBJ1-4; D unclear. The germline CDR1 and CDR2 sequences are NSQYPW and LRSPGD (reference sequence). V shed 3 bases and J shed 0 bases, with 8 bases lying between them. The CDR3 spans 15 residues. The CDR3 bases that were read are TGCACCTGCAGTGCCCACAGTCTTTCCAACGAA. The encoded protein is CTCSAHSLSNE. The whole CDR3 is CTCSAHSLSNERLFF.

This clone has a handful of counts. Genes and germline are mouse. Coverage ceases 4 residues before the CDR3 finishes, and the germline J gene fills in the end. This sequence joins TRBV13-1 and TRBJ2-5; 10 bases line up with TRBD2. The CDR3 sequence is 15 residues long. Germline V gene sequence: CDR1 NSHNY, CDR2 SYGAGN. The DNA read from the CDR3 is TGTGCCAGCAGTCCCGACTGGGGGGAAGGAGAC. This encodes CASSPDWGEGD. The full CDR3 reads CASSPDWGEGDTQYF.

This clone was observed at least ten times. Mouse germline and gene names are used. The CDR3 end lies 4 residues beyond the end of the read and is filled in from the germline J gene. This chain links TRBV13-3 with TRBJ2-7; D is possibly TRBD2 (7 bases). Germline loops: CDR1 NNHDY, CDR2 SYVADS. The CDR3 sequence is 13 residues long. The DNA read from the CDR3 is TGTGCCAGCAGGTTGGGGGGCAGGGAT. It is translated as CASRLGGRD. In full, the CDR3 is CASRLGGRDEQYF.

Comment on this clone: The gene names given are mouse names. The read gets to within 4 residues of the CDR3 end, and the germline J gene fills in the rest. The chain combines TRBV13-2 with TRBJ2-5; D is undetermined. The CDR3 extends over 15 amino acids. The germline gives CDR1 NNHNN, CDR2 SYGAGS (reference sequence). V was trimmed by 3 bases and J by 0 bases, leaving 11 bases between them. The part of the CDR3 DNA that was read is TGTGCCAGCGGTGCCTCGACTTTTAACCAAGAC. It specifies CASGASTFNQD. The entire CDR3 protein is CASGASTFNQDTQYF.

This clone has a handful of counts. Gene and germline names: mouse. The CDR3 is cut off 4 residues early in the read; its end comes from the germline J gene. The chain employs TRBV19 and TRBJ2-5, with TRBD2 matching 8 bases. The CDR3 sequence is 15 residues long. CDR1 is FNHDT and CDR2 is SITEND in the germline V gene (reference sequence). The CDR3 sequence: CASSIRGGRGDTQYF. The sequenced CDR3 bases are TGTGCCAGCAGTATAAGGGGGGGGCGCGGAGAC.

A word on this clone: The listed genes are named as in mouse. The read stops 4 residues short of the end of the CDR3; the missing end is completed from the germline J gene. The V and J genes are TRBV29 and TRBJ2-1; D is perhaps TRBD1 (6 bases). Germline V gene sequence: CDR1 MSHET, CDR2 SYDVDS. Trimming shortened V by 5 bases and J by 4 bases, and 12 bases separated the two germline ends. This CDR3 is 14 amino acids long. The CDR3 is CASSPSQGYAEQFF. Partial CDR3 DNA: TGTGCTAGCAGTCCCTCACAGGGATATGCT.

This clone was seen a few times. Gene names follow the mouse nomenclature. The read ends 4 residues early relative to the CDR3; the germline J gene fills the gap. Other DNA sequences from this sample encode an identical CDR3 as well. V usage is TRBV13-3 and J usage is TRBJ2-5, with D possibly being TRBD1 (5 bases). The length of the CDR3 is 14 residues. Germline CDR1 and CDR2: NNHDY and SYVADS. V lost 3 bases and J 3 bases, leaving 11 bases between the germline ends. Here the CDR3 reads CASSAPDRQDTQYF. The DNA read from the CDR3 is TGTGCCAGCAGTGCCCCTGACAGACAAGAC.

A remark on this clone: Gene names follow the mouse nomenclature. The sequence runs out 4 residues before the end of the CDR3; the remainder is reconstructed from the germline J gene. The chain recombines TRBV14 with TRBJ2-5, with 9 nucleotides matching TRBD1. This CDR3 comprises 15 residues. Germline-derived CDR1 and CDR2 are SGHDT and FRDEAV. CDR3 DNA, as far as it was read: TGTGCCAGCAGTCACCGGGACAGGGAAGGAGAC. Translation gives CASSHRDREGD. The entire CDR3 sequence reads CASSHRDREGDTQYF.